This is a list of T cell receptor beta chains from one sample in a study of cytomegalovirus exposure and HLA in healthy donors. Assay: immunoSEQ multiplex PCR; the TCRdb copy retains only in-frame clones and omits some. The table lists fewer than 80,000 clones, about 73% of them singletons. The sequenced sample consisted of PBMCs. All receptors derive from a woman aged 55-70 years in good health and CMV-seropositive. Each CDR3 is given without its conserved first and last residue. Size is omitted from some rows. Given values are once, few, many or a class for expanded clones.

.	TRBV4-2	TRBJ1-3	ASSQAGQFSGNTIY
few	TRBV6-1	TRBJ1-3	ASSVLQGAGNTIY
.	TRBV28	TRBJ2-7	ASRDKPGQGYEQY
.	TRBV11-3	TRBJ2-5	ASSSGGKQETQY
.	TRBV29-1	TRBJ1-1	SGGERLNTEAF
.	TRBV30	TRBJ1-1	AWSVPGTEDTEAF
few	TRBV30	TRBJ1-4	ALQGAEGEKLF
.	TRBV5-8	TRBJ1-2	ASSLDREVGGYT
.	TRBV27	TRBJ2-7	ASSLIGLAGGEQY
.	TRBV6-5	TRBJ2-7	ASRTSRDITYEQY
few	TRBV9	TRBJ1-4	ASSEGQGDNEKLF
.	TRBV5-1	TRBJ2-2	ASSAGTATGELF
.	TRBV19	TRBJ1-3	ASSIQNRWPGNTIY